Each of the 11 T cell receptor beta chains below was sequenced from the same sample in a study of blood T cell repertoires in COVID-19. The repertoire was sequenced with immunoSEQ multiplex PCR; TCRdb's copy has only in-frame clones and lacks some. The data contain about 82,000 clones, under 90% of them singletons. Sequencing used peripheral blood. Every receptor here comes from a woman in her 40s with active or convalescent COVID-19.

The rearrangement joins TRBV14 to TRBJ1-1; tentatively, D is TRBD1 (5 bases). V was shortened by 4 bases and J by 3 bases, with 15 bases between the two germline ends. The CDR3 sequence is 15 residues long. Germline CDR1 is SGHDN and CDR2 is FVKESK. The CDR3 protein is CASSRSGGGHTEAFF. CDR3 coding DNA: TGTGCCAGCAGCCGATCGGGGGGGGGTCACACTGAAGCTTTCTTT.

The J gene is TRBJ2-1, the V gene TRBV7-2; no definite D call. This CDR3 comprises 15 residues. The germline CDR1 and CDR2 sequences are SGHTA and FQGNSA. Between the trimmed V and J ends, which lost 0 bases and 7 bases, there was a span of 13 bases. CDR3 bases: TGTGCCAGCAGCTTAGCGTTGGCGTTCGGGAATGAGCAGTTCTTC. Translating it yields CASSLALAFGNEQFF. Based on the CDR3 plus reference TRBV7-2 and TRBJ2-1, the full variable domain is GAGVSQSPSNKVTEKGKDVELRCDPISGHTALYWYRQSLGQGLEFLIYFQGNSAPDKSGLPSDRFSAERTGGSVSTLTIQRTQQEDSAVYLCASSLALAFGNEQFFGPGTRLTVL.

The rearrangement uses TRBV5-1 and TRBJ1-2; 8 nucleotides match TRBD1. The CDR3 runs to 15 residues. Germline values: CDR1 SGHRS, CDR2 YFSETQ. V gave up 4 bases and J gave up 4 bases; unmatched junction bases: 9. The CDR3 sequence is CASSPSSTGGYGYTF. The CDR3 DNA follows: TGCGCCAGCAGCCCTAGTTCCACAGGGGGCTATGGCTACACCTTC. Full variable domain (outside the CDR3, taken from reference TRBV5-1 and TRBJ1-2): KAGVTQTPRYLIKTRGQQVTLSCSPISGHRSVSWYQQTPGQGLQFLFEYFSETQRNKGNFPGRFSGRQFSNSRSEMNVSTLELGDSALYLCASSPSSTGGYGYTFGSGTRLTVV.

This clone was counted only a few times. This rearrangement joins TRBV27 to TRBJ2-7; TRBD1 aligns across 7 bases. Germline values: CDR1 MNHEY, CDR2 SMNVEV (reference sequence). This CDR3 contains 13 residues. With V trimmed by 4 bases and J by 5 bases, 5 bases remained unmatched. CDR3 DNA sequence: TGTGCCAGCAGTTCGGACAGGATAAACGAGCAGTACTTC. This encodes CASSSDRINEQYF.

The chain has TRBV6-5 and TRBJ2-5, with a possible D match to TRBD1 (6 bases). This CDR3 comprises 15 residues. Trimming took 0 bases from V and 5 from J, leaving 13 bases between them. Germline V lookup: CDR1 MNHEY, CDR2 SVGAGI. The CDR3 bases are TGTGCCAGCAGTTACTCCACAGGGCGGTGGGAGACCCAGTACTTC. Protein product: CASSYSTGRWETQYF.

This clone was detected once. The chain has TRBV4-3 and TRBJ2-5, with TRBD2 identical over 11 bases. This CDR3 comprises 18 residues. The V segment lost 1 base and the J segment 0 bases; nucleotides outside the gene matches: 7. CDR1 is LGHNA, CDR2 YSLEER, per germline. For the CDR3, the DNA is TGCGCCAGCAGCCAAGGGGCGGCTAGCGGGAGGAACCAAGAGACCCAGTACTTC. Translation gives CASSQGAASGRNQETQYF.

V and J are TRBV30 and TRBJ2-7; TRBD1 is a possible D gene (6 bases). The CDR3 is 14 residues long. CDR1 is GTSNPN and CDR2 is SVGIG in the germline V gene (reference sequence). Trimming took off 0 bases at V and 4 bases at J, with 13 bases between the two ends. CDR3 residues: CAWSVRTVKYEQYF. The CDR3 region has the DNA TGTGCCTGGAGTGTTCGGACAGTGAAGTACGAGCAGTACTTC.

CDR3 coding DNA: TGTGCCAGCAGTTTTCCTTCCGGGGGGGGAGCTTTCTCCTACAATGAGCAGTTCTTC. Translated, it gives CASSFPSGGGAFSYNEQFF. V gene TRBV28 combines with J gene TRBJ2-1, with 8 bases lining up with TRBD2. Germline-derived CDR1 and CDR2 are MDHEN and SYDVKM. The J segment lost 0 bases and the V segment lost 3 bases, leaving 13 bases of the junction unmatched. The CDR3 runs 19 residues.

The chain couples TRBV11-3 to TRBJ2-5, with 14 nucleotides matching TRBD2. The germline V gene encodes CDR1 SGHNT and CDR2 YENEEA. V shed 1 base and J 4 bases; nucleotides not matched to a gene: 8. CDR3 length: 18 residues. The CDR3 DNA reads TGTGCCAGCAGCTTAGGACAAGGACTAGCGGGAGGTAGAGAGACCCAGTACTTC. It codes for CASSLGQGLAGGRETQYF.

The rearrangement links TRBV7-8 to TRBJ1-5, with 7 bases identical to TRBD1. The CDR3 totals 16 residues. Trimming cost V 2 bases and J 6 bases; bases outside gene matches: 10. Germline CDR1 reads SGHVS; CDR2 reads FQNEAQ. This chain's CDR3 is CASSLSGTAGGQPQHF. The CDR3 region has the DNA TGTGCCAGCAGCTTATCCGGGACAGCGGGAGGTCAGCCCCAGCATTTT.

This chain uses TRBV7-2 with TRBJ2-5; the D gene is possibly TRBD1 (6 bases). This CDR3 is 15 amino acids long. With 2 bases removed from V and 6 bases from J, the gap between germline ends came to 16 bases. Per the germline V gene, CDR1 is SGHTA and CDR2 is FQGNSA. For the CDR3, the DNA is TGTGCCAGCAGCTTAAGGGACAACCCGATGCAGACCCAGTACTTC. Protein: CASSLRDNPMQTQYF.